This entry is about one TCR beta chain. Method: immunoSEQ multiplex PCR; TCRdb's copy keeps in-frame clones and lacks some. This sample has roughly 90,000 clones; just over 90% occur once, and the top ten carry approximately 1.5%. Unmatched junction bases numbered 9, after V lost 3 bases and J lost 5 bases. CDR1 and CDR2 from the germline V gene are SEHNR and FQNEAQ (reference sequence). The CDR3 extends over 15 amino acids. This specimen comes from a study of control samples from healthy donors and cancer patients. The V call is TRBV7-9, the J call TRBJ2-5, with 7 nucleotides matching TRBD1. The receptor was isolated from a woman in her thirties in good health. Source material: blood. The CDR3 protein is CASSLGQGVMETQYF. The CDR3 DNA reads TGTGCCAGCAGCTTGGGCCAGGGGGTGATGGAGACCCAGTACTTC. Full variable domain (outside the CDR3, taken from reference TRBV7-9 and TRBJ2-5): DTGVSQNPRHKITKRGQNVTFRCDPISEHNRLYWYRQTLGQGPEFLTYFQNEAQLEKSRLLSDRFSAERPKGSFSTLEIQRTEQGDSAMYLCASSLGQGVMETQYFGPGTRLLVL.